Listed below are T cell receptor beta chains from one sample, sequenced in a study of cytomegalovirus exposure and HLA in healthy donors. TCRdb keeps only in-frame clones here, not all; method: immunoSEQ multiplex PCR. The sample has fewer than 200,000 clones; over 70% are singletons. The sample consisted of PBMCs. These receptor sequences come from a man younger than 45 in good health and CMV-seronegative. CDR3s leave out the opening cysteine and the closing phenylalanine or tryptophan.

v_call	j_call	cdr3_aa
TRBV7-9	TRBJ1-2	ASSLRAAGAGYT
TRBV10-1	TRBJ2-5	ASREGGTENRYRMGLGETQY
TRBV6-1	TRBJ1-5	ASRRPNQPQH
TRBV5-6	TRBJ1-2	ASILQGGSPYGYT
TRBV15	TRBJ1-4	ATSSFSLGQGREKLF
TRBV10-3	TRBJ1-6	ATNLEERGSYNSPLH
TRBV12-1	TRBJ2-4	ASSSPRPGQSAMAKNIQY
TRBV28	TRBJ1-2	ASSDGTGEYGYT
TRBV30	TRBJ2-3	AWNGERADTQY
TRBV28	TRBJ2-5	ASTPTGPETQY
TRBV28	TRBJ1-2	ASRPHRKPTEYTELNYGYT
TRBV7-2	TRBJ1-6	ASSFGTALNSPLH
TRBV15	TRBJ1-1	ATSREDRGTMNTEAF
TRBV7-3	TRBJ1-1	ASSPSGVLTEAF
TRBV27	TRBJ2-3	ASSFAGQGSDTQY
TRBV2	TRBJ1-1	ASTTGVNTEAF
TRBV9	TRBJ1-1	ASSAAVLNTEAF
TRBV27	TRBJ2-7	ASSLGPYDEQY
TRBV7-9	TRBJ2-1	ASSFEPLAGSNNEQF
TRBV28	TRBJ1-5	ASSFPRDSNQPQH
TRBV7-2	TRBJ2-4	ASSYRGAKNIQY
TRBV28	TRBJ2-4	ASSLRQVNIQY
TRBV6-1	TRBJ2-1	ASSEYRVTSNEQF
TRBV30	TRBJ2-3	ALRASGGDGTQY
TRBV5-6	TRBJ1-1	ASSWTGGGGENTEAF
TRBV7-2	TRBJ2-3	ASSPSTDTQY
TRBV18	TRBJ1-1	ASSPGTGIEAF
TRBV19	TRBJ1-2	ASSNSDRGIGYT
TRBV27	TRBJ2-2	ASSLPGQGNTGELF
TRBV5-5	-	ASNSQPPRQGVVYEQY
TRBV27	TRBJ2-2	ASRRDTGELF
TRBV4-3	TRBJ1-1	ASSQDWGEYMNTEAF
TRBV27	TRBJ2-7	ASSEGGRSHEQY
TRBV5-4	TRBJ2-7	ASSFPGTDEQY
TRBV4-3	TRBJ2-1	ASSPYGSPGLAGGPYYNEQF
TRBV6-5	TRBJ1-1	ASRSSVNTEAF
TRBV28	TRBJ2-7	ASSPTPSSYEQY
TRBV28	TRBJ1-2	ASSLALGYT
TRBV27	TRBJ1-2	ASSLRPWGANYGYT
TRBV28	TRBJ1-2	ASSLRRLGYT
TRBV7-8	TRBJ1-2	ASSLPDNYGYT
TRBV5-4	TRBJ2-3	ASSTSGGQGGDTQY
TRBV6-5	TRBJ2-3	ASSYSSGTDTQY